The rows below give T cell receptor beta chains drawn from one sample of a study of early stage breast cancer tumors. Only in-frame clones appear in the TCRdb table, and some are missing; sequencing was by immunoSEQ multiplex PCR. This table has around 20,000 clones, more than 70% appearing once. Sample: blood. The receptor source for this set is an older person with breast cancer. Each CDR3 is given with its conserved first and last residue. The D gene is left open where the match is weak. Clone size is not always given. Where it is, it says once, few, many or a class for expanded clones.

TRBV5-1,-,TRBD2,TRBJ2-1,15,CASSPRRGGDNEQFF,TGCGCCAGCAGCCCCAGGCGGGGGGGGGACAATGAGCAGTTCTTC
TRBV7-9,-,TRBD1,TRBJ2-4,16,CASSSKPRTGGNIQYF,TGTGCCAGCAGCTCAAAACCCCGGACAGGGGGGAACATTCAGTACTTC
TRBV19,-,TRBD2,TRBJ2-3,18,CASSLGLAGASSTDTQYF,TGTGCCAGTAGTCTAGGACTAGCGGGGGCCTCTAGCACAGATACGCAGTATTTT
TRBV6-5,-,TRBD1,TRBJ1-1,15,CASSLTPGQGTEAFF,TGTGCCAGCAGTCTTACACCGGGACAGGGGACTGAAGCTTTCTTT
TRBV7-6,-,-,TRBJ1-4,13,CASSDRAGGKLFF,TGTGCCAGCAGCGACCGGGCGGGGGGCAAACTGTTTTTT
TRBV2,-,TRBD1,TRBJ2-2,16,CASRALGTGRTGELFF,TGTGCCAGCAGAGCGCTCGGGACAGGGCGCACCGGGGAGCTGTTTTTT
TRBV20-1,-,-,TRBJ2-3,11,CSAIYSDTQYF,TGCAGTGCCATTTACTCAGATACGCAGTATTTT
TRBV7-2,-,-,TRBJ1-3,15,CASSRDQVSGNTIYF,TGTGCCAGCAGTCGGGATCAGGTCTCTGGAAACACCATATATTTT
TRBV27,-,-,TRBJ1-2,13,CASRSSGLRGYTF,TGTGCCAGCAGATCATCGGGACTACGAGGCTACACCTTC
TRBV15,-,-,TRBJ2-7,17,CATSRETGSTAPYEQYF,TGTGCCACCAGCAGAGAGACAGGATCGACAGCCCCCTACGAGCAGTACTTC
TRBV4-2,-,TRBD2,TRBJ2-1,14,CASSQDSGYNEQFF,TGTGCCAGCAGCCAGGATAGCGGGTACAATGAGCAGTTCTTC
TRBV9,few,TRBD2,TRBJ2-1,18,CASSPYGVTSGGAYEQFF,TGTGCCAGCAGCCCTTACGGGGTGACTAGCGGGGGGGCCTATGAGCAGTTCTTC
TRBV7-2,-,TRBD1,TRBJ2-7,14,CASGGTGERGEQYF,TGTGCCAGCGGAGGGACAGGGGAAAGAGGCGAGCAGTACTTC
TRBV5-8,-,TRBD1,TRBJ2-4,18,CASSLGQGARGPKNIQYF,TGTGCCAGCAGCTTGGGACAGGGGGCGAGAGGGCCCAAAAACATTCAGTACTTC
TRBV11-2,-,-,TRBJ1-1,13,CASSFDTNTEAFF,TGTGCCAGCAGCTTCGACACGAACACTGAAGCTTTCTTT
TRBV4-2,once,-,TRBJ1-4,17,CASSQDITGTRGEKLFF,TGTGCCAGCAGCCAAGATATTACCGGGACACGGGGTGAAAAACTGTTTTTT
TRBV5-1,-,-,TRBJ2-5,12,CASRIDQETQYF,TGCGCCAGCAGAATAGACCAAGAGACCCAGTACTTC
TRBV7-3,-,TRBD1,TRBJ2-1,16,CASSAPGQATYNEQFF,TGTGCCAGCAGCGCCCCCGGACAGGCAACCTACAATGAGCAGTTCTTC
TRBV15,once,TRBD1,TRBJ2-3,18,CATSRDLRQGAFTDTQYF,TGTGCCACCAGCAGAGATTTAAGGCAGGGGGCATTCACAGATACGCAGTATTTT
TRBV11-2,-,-,TRBJ2-5,15,CASSLGRLGQETQYF,TGTGCCAGCAGCTTAGGACGACTGGGTCAAGAGACCCAGTACTTC
TRBV5-6,few,-,TRBJ2-2,12,CASSGTTGELFF,TGTGCCTCCTCCGGGACTACCGGGGAGCTGTTTTTT
TRBV6-1,-,TRBD1,TRBJ2-7,14,CASTWTGEVYEQYF,TGTGCCAGCACTTGGACAGGGGAAGTCTACGAGCAGTACTTC
TRBV6-1,-,-,TRBJ2-7,14,CASSFSEGVYEQYF,TGTGCCAGCAGTTTTTCGGAAGGGGTCTACGAGCAGTACTTC
TRBV30,-,TRBD1,TRBJ2-3,13,CAWSVQGGDTQYF,TGTGCCTGGAGTGTACAGGGGGGAGATACGCAGTATTTT
TRBV19,-,TRBD1,TRBJ1-3,16,CASSPGQAYSGNTIYF,TGTGCCAGTAGCCCGGGACAGGCCTACTCTGGAAACACCATATATTTT
TRBV18,-,TRBD1,TRBJ2-7,15,CASSPNLQGIDEQYF,TGTGCCAGCTCGCCAAATCTACAGGGGATCGACGAGCAGTACTTC
TRBV7-8,-,-,TRBJ1-4,15,CASRVRGTTNEKLFF,TGTGCCAGCAGGGTCAGGGGAACAACTAATGAAAAACTGTTTTTT
TRBV6-5,-,-,TRBJ2-7,15,CASSYSGQKVYGQYF,TGTGCCAGCAGTTACTCGGGGCAGAAAGTCTACGGGCAGTACTTC
TRBV19,-,TRBD1,TRBJ1-2,14,CASSAGQGVRGYTF,TGTGCCAGTAGTGCGGGACAGGGGGTGCGCGGCTACACCTTC
TRBV11-2,-,-,TRBJ2-4,17,CASSLDRDTLAKNIQYF,TGTGCCAGCAGCTTAGATCGGGACACACTAGCCAAAAACATTCAGTACTTC
TRBV6-1,-,-,TRBJ1-2,14,CASGEGLRNYGYTF,TGTGCCAGCGGGGAGGGTCTAAGGAACTATGGCTACACCTTC
TRBV7-3,-,-,TRBJ1-1,16,CASSLTSQVLNTEAFF,TGTGCCAGCAGCTTAACCTCGCAGGTGCTTAACACTGAAGCTTTCTTT
TRBV5-4,-,-,TRBJ2-1,18,CASSLGGSGRSSYNEQFF,TGTGCCAGCAGCTTGGGAGGATCTGGAAGAAGCTCCTACAATGAGCAGTTCTTC
TRBV10-3,-,TRBD2,TRBJ2-7,16,CAIRGTSGGAPYEQYF,TGTGCCATCAGGGGGACTAGCGGGGGGGCACCCTACGAGCAGTACTTC
TRBV28,-,TRBD1,TRBJ1-2,13,CASRPTGVDGYTF,TGTGCCAGCAGGCCGACAGGGGTGGATGGCTACACCTTC
TRBV18,-,-,TRBJ1-1,12,CASSPSRTEAFF,TGTGCCAGCTCACCAAGTAGAACTGAAGCTTTCTTT
TRBV4-2,-,TRBD1,TRBJ1-3,17,CASSQEQGQGSGNTIYF,TGTGCCAGCAGCCAAGAACAAGGACAGGGCTCTGGAAACACCATATATTTT
TRBV18,-,TRBD1,TRBJ2-7,15,CASSLSGTGEYGQYF,TGTGCCAGCTCACTTTCCGGGACAGGGGAATACGGACAGTACTTC
TRBV25-1,-,TRBD1,TRBJ2-7,17,CASSEHRAGQGINEQYF,TGTGCCAGCAGTGAACACCGCGCCGGACAGGGAATTAACGAGCAGTACTTC
TRBV15,-,-,TRBJ1-1,14,CATSRDRENTEAFF,TGTGCCACCAGCAGAGACAGGGAGAACACTGAAGCTTTCTTT
TRBV6-1,-,TRBD1,TRBJ2-5,14,CASSSGTGLGTQYF,TGTGCCAGCAGTTCCGGGACAGGGCTTGGGACCCAGTACTTC
TRBV29-1,-,-,TRBJ1-2,12,CSARTGDYGYTF,TGCAGCGCCCGAACAGGAGACTATGGCTACACCTTC
TRBV2,-,TRBD1,TRBJ2-2,15,CASSTGGALTGELFF,TGTGCCAGCAGCACAGGGGGCGCGCTCACCGGGGAGCTGTTTTTT
TRBV7-3,-,-,TRBJ1-1,16,CASSLTEKTANTEAFF,TGTGCCAGCAGCTTAACAGAGAAGACAGCGAACACTGAAGCTTTCTTT
TRBV14,-,TRBD2,TRBJ2-7,13,CASSLAGADEQYF,TGTGCCAGCAGCCTAGCGGGGGCGGACGAGCAGTACTTC
TRBV4-1,-,-,TRBJ1-1,14,CASSPRELNTEAFF,TGCGCCAGCAGCCCGAGGGAGCTGAACACTGAAGCTTTCTTT
TRBV5-1,-,-,TRBJ2-7,14,CASSPPQAPYEQYF,TGCGCCAGCAGTCCCCCTCAGGCCCCCTACGAGCAGTACTTC
TRBV28,-,-,TRBJ2-6,16,CASSRTGKTGANVLTF,TGTGCCAGCAGTCGTACAGGGAAGACTGGGGCCAACGTCCTGACTTTC
TRBV9,-,-,TRBJ1-1,15,CASSVDWQGGTEAFF,TGTGCCAGCAGCGTAGATTGGCAGGGAGGGACTGAAGCTTTCTTT
TRBV6-1,-,-,TRBJ1-5,13,CASSGHLNQPQHF,TGTGCCAGCTCCGGACACCTCAATCAGCCCCAGCATTTT
TRBV27,once,TRBD1,TRBJ1-2,14,CASSLTGVNYGYTF,TGTGCCAGCAGTCTGACAGGGGTAAACTATGGCTACACCTTC
TRBV4-2,-,-,TRBJ1-1,13,CASSQGPQGGAFF,TGTGCCAGCAGCCAAGGTCCCCAGGGAGGAGCTTTCTTT
TRBV21-1,-,-,TRBJ1-4,16,CASSKVRPRTNEKLFF,TGTGCCAGCAGCAAAGTACGTCCACGGACTAATGAAAAACTGTTTTTT